The next 8 T cell receptor beta chains were all read from a single sample in a study of T cells in Graves' hyperthyroidism and ophthalmopathy (dated by TCRdb to between 2017 and 2020). Library preparation used multiplex PCR. Sequencer: Illumina HiSeq 2000. The TCR beta CDR3 regions were amplified from the RNA transcripts. For the first round of RT-PCR on the TCR CDR3, the HTBI primer set was used together with the Qiagen OneStep RT-PCR kit. The public reads were quality trimmed at Q25 with fastp and then assembled into clones with MiXCR by TCRdb, keeping productive beta chains. Every distinct CDR3 protein forms one entry, paired with its most common genes and DNA. The sample contains some 210,000 distinct CDR3 sequences, 17% of them found a single time. Roughly 50% of the sample is held by the ten biggest clonotypes. The sequencing sample was made of blood. These receptors were taken from a man aged 45-65 years with Graves' hyperthyroidism.

This clonotype has at least ten counts. The chain combines TRBV28 with TRBJ2-4, with TRBD1 matching 7 bases. The CDR3 length is 16 residues. Losses at the gene ends were 5 bases for V and 3 bases for J; bases not matched to a gene: 10. Looked up from germline, CDR1 is MDHEN and CDR2 is SYDVKM. The DNA of the CDR3 is TGTGCCAGCAGTCCGACAGGGAGACAAGGCAAAAACATTCAGTACTTC. Protein: CASSPTGRQGKNIQYF.

This clonotype showed up many times. The chain joins TRBV7-3 to TRBJ2-3; TRBD1 might be the D (6 bases). Trimming cost V 3 bases and J 3 bases, with 10 bases left between them. This CDR3 is built from 14 residues. Per the germline V gene, CDR1 is SGHTA and CDR2 is FQGTGA. The CDR3, as DNA: TGTGCCAGCAGCTTCAGGACAGAAACAGATACGCAGTATTTT. It codes for CASSFRTETDTQYF.

The sample holds many counts of this clonotype. V usage is TRBV7-8 and J usage is TRBJ1-5; no clear D. CDR1 is SGHVS, CDR2 FQNEAQ, per germline. The CDR3 is made up of 14 amino acids. V was pared by 7 bases and J by 5 bases, with 15 bases between. This CDR3 reads CASTPLNGHQPQHF. As DNA, the CDR3 is TGTGCCAGCACCCCTCTTAATGGGCATCAGCCCCAGCATTTT.

In its sample, this clonotype was seen many times. The chain recombines TRBV20-1 with TRBJ2-3; no clear D. The CDR3 runs to 12 residues. Per germline, CDR1 DFQATT and CDR2 SNEGSKA (reference sequence). V was trimmed by 4 bases and J by 0 bases, leaving 5 bases between them. The CDR3 DNA is TGCAGTGCTATACCTAGCACAGATACGCAGTATTTT. Translating gives CSAIPSTDTQYF.

The chain recombines TRBV24-1 with TRBJ1-3; tentative D call: TRBD1 (5 bases). V was trimmed by 1 base and J by 2 bases, leaving 23 bases between them. In germline, CDR1 is KGHDR, CDR2 SFDVKD. The CDR3 is made up of 20 amino acids. The CDR3 nucleotides read TGTGCCACCAGTGATTTCAGAATCTTCCGGGGGAACAATCCTGGAAACACCATATATTTT. Translated, it gives CATSDFRIFRGNNPGNTIYF.

This clonotype was seen repeatedly, ten times or more. The chain recombines TRBV30 with TRBJ1-4, with D tentatively TRBD1 (5 bases). Trimming pared 0 bases from V and 3 bases from J, leaving 14 bases between. Looked up from germline, CDR1 is GTSNPN and CDR2 is SVGIG (reference sequence). This CDR3 is built from 16 residues. The CDR3 sequence: CAWSVWSGEPNEKLFF. The CDR3 nucleotides read TGTGCCTGGAGTGTATGGTCGGGGGAGCCTAATGAAAAACTGTTTTTT.

A few counts support this clonotype. The V gene is TRBV10-1, the J gene TRBJ1-5; no definite D call. The germline CDR1 and CDR2 sequences are WNHNN and SYGVQD (reference sequence). CDR3 length equals 16 residues. The V end lost 3 bases, the J end lost 0 bases, and 12 bases lay between the germline ends. The CDR3 here is CASSERRLNSNQPQHF. As DNA, the CDR3 is TGCGCCAGCAGTGAAAGGCGGCTTAATAGCAATCAGCCCCAGCATTTT.

The chain uses TRBV6-1 and TRBJ2-7; 14 nucleotides line up with TRBD2. Germline assignment: CDR1 MNHNS and CDR2 SASEGT. CDR3 length: 16 residues. V gave up 7 bases and J gave up 2 bases; unmatched junction bases: 7. Here the CDR3 reads CASINGGLAGAYEQYF. The CDR3, as DNA: TGTGCCAGCATCAATGGGGGACTAGCGGGAGCCTACGAGCAGTACTTC.